This TCR beta chain stems from a study of tumor and adjacent non-tumor tissue in lung cancer. The overall study: Patients were aged about 30 to 85, about 10 men and 5 women, stage I to III. Study outcomes and limitations: Normal lung showed higher cumulative top 100 clone frequency than tumor.

RNA was extracted from bulk tissue without any cell sorting. CDR1 is MNHEY, CDR2 SVGAGI, per germline. This CDR3 is built from 14 residues. Trimming took 4 bases from V and 2 from J, leaving 12 bases between them. This clonotype has a count of ten or more. Its antigen remains unknown. TCRbeta libraries were built with three rounds of nested PCR, modified from ARM-PCR. TCRdb itself ran the multiplex PCR reads through MiXCR, one entry per CDR3 protein. The table includes around 66,000 distinct CDR3 sequences, 55% to 85% detected once. Sequences were obtained from lung tumor tissue. The sequence derives from a man between 60 and 70 years old with non-small cell lung cancer. V gene TRBV6-5 combines with J gene TRBJ2-7; D is unclear. DNA for the CDR3: TGTGCCAGCAGTTTTCGGCAGGCGACCTACGAGCAGTACTTC. Translation: CASSFRQATYEQYF.